Reported below is one T cell receptor (beta chain). This sample is drawn from a study of identical twins' blood T cells. Germline V lookup: CDR1 SGHNT, CDR2 YENEEA. Trimming removed 5 bases from V and 3 bases from J; junction bases left unmatched: 3. This CDR3 is 13 amino acids long. In the source study's methods: Clonotypes per individual ranged from about 90,000 to nearly 500,000. TCRdb re-called the 5' RACE reads with MiXCR, one entry per CDR3 protein. TCRdb's processing, not the study's, gives the V and J calls here. The repertoire holds hundreds of thousands of distinct CDR3 sequences, roughly 31% seen once, with roughly 5.5% in the top ten.

Sample: PBMCs. The chain couples TRBV11-3 to TRBJ1-1; 7 bases fit TRBD1. The sequence was obtained from a woman between 18 and 49 years old in good health. Written as DNA, the CDR3 is TGTGCCAGCAGCCCAGGACAGGACACTGAAGCTTTCTTT. Translation gives CASSPGQDTEAFF. The whole variable domain, filled in from reference TRBV11-3 and TRBJ1-1, reads EAGVVQSPRYKIIEKKQPVAFWCNPISGHNTLYWYLQNLGQGPELLIRYENEEAVDDSQLPKDRFSAERLKGVDSTLKIQPAELGDSAVYLCASSPGQDTEAFFGQGTRLTVV.